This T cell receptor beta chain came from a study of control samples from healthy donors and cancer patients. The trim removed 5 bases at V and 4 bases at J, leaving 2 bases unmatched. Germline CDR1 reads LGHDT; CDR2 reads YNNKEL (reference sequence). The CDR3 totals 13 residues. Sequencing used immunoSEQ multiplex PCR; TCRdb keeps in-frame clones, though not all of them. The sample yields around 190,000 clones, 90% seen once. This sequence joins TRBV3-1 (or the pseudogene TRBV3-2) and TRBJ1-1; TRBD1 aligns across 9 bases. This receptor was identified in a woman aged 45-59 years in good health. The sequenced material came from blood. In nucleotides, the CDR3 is TGTGCCAGCAGCTCGACAGGGGGCACTGAAGCTTTCTTT. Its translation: CASSSTGGTEAFF.